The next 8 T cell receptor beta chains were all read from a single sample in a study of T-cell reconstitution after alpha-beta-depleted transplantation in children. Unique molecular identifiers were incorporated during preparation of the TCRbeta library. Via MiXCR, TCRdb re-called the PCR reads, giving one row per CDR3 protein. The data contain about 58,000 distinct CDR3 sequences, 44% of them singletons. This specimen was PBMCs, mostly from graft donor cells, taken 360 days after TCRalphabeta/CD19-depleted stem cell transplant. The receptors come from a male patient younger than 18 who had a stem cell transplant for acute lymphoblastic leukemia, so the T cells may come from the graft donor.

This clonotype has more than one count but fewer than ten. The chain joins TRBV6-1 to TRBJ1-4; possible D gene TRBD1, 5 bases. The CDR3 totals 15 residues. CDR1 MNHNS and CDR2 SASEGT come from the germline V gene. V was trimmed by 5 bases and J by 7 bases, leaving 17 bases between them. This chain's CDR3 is CASSRQPQVAEKLFF. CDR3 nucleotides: TGTGCCAGCAGTCGACAACCACAGGTGGCTGAAAAACTGTTTTTT.

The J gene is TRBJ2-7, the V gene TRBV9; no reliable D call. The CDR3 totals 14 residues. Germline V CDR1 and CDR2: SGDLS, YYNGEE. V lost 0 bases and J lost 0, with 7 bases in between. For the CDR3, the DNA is TGTGCCAGCAGCGTAGGAGAGAGCTCCTACGAGCAGTACTTC. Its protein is CASSVGESSYEQYF.

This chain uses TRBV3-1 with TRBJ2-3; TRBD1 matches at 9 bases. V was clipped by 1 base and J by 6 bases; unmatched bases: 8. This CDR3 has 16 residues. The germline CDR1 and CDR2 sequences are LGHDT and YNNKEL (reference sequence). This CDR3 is CASSQGSRTGDDTQYF. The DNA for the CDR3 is TGTGCCAGCAGCCAAGGCTCGAGGACAGGGGATGATACGCAGTATTTT.

This chain's CDR3 is CASSLIGGTMNEQFF. The CDR3 region has the DNA TGTGCCAGCAGTTTAATTGGGGGCACGATGAATGAGCAGTTCTTC. The chain has TRBV28 and TRBJ2-1, with a weak D call TRBD1 (6 bases). Per germline, CDR1 MDHEN and CDR2 SYDVKM. This CDR3 is built from 15 residues. Trimming pared 2 bases from V and 7 bases from J, leaving 15 bases between.

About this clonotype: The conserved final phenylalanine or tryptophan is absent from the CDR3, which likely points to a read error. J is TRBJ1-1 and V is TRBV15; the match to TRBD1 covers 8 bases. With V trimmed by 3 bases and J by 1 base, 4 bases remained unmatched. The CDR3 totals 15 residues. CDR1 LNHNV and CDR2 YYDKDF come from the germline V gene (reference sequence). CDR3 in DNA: TGTGCCACCAGCAGGACAGGGGTGGGGAACACTGAAGCTTTCACT. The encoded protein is CATSRTGVGNTEAFT.

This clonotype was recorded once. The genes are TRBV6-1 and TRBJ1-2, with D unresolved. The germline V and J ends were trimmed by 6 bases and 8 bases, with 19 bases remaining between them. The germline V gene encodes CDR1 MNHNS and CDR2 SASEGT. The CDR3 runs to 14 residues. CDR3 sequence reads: CASSLDTTALGYTF. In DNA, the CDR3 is TGTGCCAGCAGCCTAGACACCACTGCTTTGGGCTACACCTTC.

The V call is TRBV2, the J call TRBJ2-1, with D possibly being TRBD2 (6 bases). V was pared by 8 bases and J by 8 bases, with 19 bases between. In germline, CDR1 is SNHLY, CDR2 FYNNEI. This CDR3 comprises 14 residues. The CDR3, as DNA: TGTGCCAGCGACTCGCGGGGCGTCTTCTATGAGCAGTTCTTC. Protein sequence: CASDSRGVFYEQFF.

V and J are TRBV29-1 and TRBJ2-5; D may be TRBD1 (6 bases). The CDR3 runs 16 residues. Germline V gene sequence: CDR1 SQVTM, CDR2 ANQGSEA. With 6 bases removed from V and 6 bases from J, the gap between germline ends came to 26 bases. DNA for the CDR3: TGCAGCGTAGATGGTACAGGGTCCTTTCATAAGAAGACCCAGTACTTC. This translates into CSVDGTGSFHKKTQYF.